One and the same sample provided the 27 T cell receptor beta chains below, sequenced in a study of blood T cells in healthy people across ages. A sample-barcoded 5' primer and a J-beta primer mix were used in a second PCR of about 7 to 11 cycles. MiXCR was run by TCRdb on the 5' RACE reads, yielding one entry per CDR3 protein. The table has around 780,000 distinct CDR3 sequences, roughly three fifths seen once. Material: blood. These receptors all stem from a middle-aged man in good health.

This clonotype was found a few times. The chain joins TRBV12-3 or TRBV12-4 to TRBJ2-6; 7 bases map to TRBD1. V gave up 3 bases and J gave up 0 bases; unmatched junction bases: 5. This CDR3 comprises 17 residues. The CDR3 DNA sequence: TGTGCCAGCAGTTTTCCGGGACAGACCTCTGGGGCCAACGTCCTGACTTTC. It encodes CASSFPGQTSGANVLTF.

In DNA, the CDR3 is TGTGCCAGCAGTTACTCTGCCGGGGAGAACGCCTACGAGCAGTACTTC. Translation: CASSYSAGENAYEQYF. The V gene is TRBV6-5, the J gene TRBJ2-7; tentative D call: TRBD2 (5 bases). The CDR3 loop spans 16 amino acids. V shed 0 bases and J shed 2 bases, with 14 bases lying between them. Germline CDR1 is MNHEY and CDR2 is SVGAGI.

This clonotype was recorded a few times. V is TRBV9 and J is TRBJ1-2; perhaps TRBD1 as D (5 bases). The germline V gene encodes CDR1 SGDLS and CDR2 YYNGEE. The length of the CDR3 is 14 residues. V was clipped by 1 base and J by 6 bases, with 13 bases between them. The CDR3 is CASSVSWVGDGYTF. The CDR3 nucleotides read TGTGCCAGCAGCGTATCTTGGGTAGGGGATGGCTACACCTTC.

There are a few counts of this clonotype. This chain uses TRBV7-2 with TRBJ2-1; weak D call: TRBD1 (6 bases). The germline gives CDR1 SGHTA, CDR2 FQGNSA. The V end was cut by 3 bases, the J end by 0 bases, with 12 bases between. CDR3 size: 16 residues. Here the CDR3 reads CASSFQGTSSYNEQFF. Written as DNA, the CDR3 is TGTGCCAGCAGCTTTCAGGGGACAAGCTCCTACAATGAGCAGTTCTTC. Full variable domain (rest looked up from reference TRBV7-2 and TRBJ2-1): GAGVSQSPSNKVTEKGKDVELRCDPISGHTALYWYRQSLGQGLEFLIYFQGNSAPDKSGLPSDRFSAERTGGSVSTLTIQRTQQEDSAVYLCASSFQGTSSYNEQFFGPGTRLTVL.

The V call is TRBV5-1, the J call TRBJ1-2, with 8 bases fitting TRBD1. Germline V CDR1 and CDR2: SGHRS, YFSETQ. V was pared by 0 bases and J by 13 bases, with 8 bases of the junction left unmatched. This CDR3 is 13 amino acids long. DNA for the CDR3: TGCGCCAGCAGCTTGGAGGGACAGGATCCCCTCACCTTC. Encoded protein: CASSLEGQDPLTF.

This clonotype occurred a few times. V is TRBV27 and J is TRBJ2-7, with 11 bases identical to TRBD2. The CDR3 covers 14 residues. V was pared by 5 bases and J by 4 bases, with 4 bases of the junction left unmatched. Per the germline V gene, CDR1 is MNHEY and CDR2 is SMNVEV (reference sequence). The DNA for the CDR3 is TGTGCCAGCAGTGGATTAGCGGGAGGGTACGAGCAGTACTTC. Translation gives CASSGLAGGYEQYF.

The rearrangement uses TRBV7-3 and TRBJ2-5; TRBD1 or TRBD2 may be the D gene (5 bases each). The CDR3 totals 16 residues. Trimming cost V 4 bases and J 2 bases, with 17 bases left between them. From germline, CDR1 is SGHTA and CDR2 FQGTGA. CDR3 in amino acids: CASSSPGTKIQETQYF. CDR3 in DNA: TGTGCCAGCAGCTCTCCGGGGACGAAGATACAAGAGACCCAGTACTTC. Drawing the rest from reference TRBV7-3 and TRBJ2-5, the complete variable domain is GAGVSQTPSNKVTEKGKYVELRCDPISGHTALYWYRQSLGQGPEFLIYFQGTGAADDSGLPNDRFFAVRPEGSVSTLKIQRTERGDSAVYLCASSSPGTKIQETQYFGPGTRLLVL.

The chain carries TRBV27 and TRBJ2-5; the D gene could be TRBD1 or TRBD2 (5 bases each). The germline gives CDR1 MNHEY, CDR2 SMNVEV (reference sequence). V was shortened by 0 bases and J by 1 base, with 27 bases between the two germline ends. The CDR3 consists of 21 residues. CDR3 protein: CASSLSDVRVGASSFQETQYF. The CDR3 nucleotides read TGTGCCAGCAGTTTATCGGATGTCAGGGTAGGGGCTAGCAGCTTCCAAGAGACCCAGTACTTC.

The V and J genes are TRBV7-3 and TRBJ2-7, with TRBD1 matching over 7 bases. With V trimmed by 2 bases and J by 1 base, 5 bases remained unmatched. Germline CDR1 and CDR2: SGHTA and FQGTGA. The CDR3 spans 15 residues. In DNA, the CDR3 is TGTGCCAGCAGCTTATCCCCAGGGGGATCCTACGAGCAGTACTTC. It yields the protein CASSLSPGGSYEQYF.

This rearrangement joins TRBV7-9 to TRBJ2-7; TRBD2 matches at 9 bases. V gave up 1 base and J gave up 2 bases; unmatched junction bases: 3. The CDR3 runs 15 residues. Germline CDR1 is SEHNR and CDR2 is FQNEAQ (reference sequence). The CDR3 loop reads CASSLVASGAYEQYF. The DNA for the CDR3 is TGTGCCAGCAGCTTAGTTGCTAGCGGGGCCTACGAGCAGTACTTC.

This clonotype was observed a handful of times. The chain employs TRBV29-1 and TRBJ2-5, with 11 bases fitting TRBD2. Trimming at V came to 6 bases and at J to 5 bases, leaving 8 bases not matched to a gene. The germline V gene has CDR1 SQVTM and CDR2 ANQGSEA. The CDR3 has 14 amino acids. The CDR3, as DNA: TGCAGCGTCACAGGTAGCGGGAGGGCCGAGACCCAGTACTTC. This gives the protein CSVTGSGRAETQYF. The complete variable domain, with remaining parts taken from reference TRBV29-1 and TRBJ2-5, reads SAVISQKPSRDICQRGTSLTIQCQVDSQVTMMFWYRQQPGQSLTLIATANQGSEATYESGFVIDKFPISRPNLTFSTLTVSNMSPEDSSIYLCSVTGSGRAETQYFGPGTRLLVL.

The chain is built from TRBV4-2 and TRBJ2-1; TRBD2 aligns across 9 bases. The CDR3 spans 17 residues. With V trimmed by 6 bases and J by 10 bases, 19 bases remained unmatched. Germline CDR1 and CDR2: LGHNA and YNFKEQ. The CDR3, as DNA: TGTGCCAGCAGTCCCCCGCGTAGCGGGGGTCCGGTTGAGGAGCAGTTCTTC. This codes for CASSPPRSGGPVEEQFF.

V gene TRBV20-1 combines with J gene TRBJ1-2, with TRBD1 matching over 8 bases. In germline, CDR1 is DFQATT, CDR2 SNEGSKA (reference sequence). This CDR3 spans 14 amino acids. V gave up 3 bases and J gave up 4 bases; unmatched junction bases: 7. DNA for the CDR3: TGCAGTGCTAGGGCTGACAGGGGATCCTATGGCTACACCTTC. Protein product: CSARADRGSYGYTF.

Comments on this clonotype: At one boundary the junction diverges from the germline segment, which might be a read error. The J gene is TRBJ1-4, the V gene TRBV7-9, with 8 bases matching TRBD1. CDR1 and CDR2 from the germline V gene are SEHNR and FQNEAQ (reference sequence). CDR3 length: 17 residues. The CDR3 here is CASSFRTGITTNEKLFF. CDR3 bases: TGTGCCAGCAGCTTCAGGACAGGGATTACAACGAATGAAAAACTGTTTTTT. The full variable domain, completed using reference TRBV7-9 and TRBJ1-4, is DTGVSQNPRHKITKRGQNVTFRCDPISEHNRLYWYRQTLGQGPEFLTYFQNEAQLEKSRLLSDRFSAERPKGSFSTLEIQRTEQGDSAMYLCASSFRTGITTNEKLFFGSGTQLSVL.

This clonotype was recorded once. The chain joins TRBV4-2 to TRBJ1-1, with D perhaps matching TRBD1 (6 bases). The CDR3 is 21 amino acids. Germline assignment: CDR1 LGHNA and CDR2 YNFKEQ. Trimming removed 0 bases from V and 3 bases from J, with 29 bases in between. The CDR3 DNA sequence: TGTGCCAGCAGCCAAGATGGGGGCTTCGGGCAGGGACTACCCAGGGACACTGAAGCTTTCTTT. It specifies CASSQDGGFGQGLPRDTEAFF.

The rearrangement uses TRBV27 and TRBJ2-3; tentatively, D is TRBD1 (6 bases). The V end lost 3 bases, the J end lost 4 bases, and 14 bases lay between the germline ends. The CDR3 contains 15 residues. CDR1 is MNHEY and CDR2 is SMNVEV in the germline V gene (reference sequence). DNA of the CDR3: TGTGCCAGCAGTTTGGGCCAGGGGCTGGCAGATACGCAGTATTTT. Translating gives CASSLGQGLADTQYF.

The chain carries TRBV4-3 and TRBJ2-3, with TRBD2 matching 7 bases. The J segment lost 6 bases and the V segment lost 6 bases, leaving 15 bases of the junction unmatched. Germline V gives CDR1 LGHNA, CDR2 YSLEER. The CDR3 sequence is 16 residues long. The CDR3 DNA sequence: TGCGCCAGCAGACCCGGACCGGGCGGGAGTAGGGATACGCAGTATTTT. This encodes CASRPGPGGSRDTQYF.

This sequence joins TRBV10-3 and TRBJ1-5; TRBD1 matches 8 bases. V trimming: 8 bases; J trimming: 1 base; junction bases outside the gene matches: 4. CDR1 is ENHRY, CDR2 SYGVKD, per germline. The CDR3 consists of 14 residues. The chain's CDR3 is CAISDRVSNQPQHF. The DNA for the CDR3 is TGTGCCATCTCGGACAGGGTCAGCAATCAGCCCCAGCATTTT.

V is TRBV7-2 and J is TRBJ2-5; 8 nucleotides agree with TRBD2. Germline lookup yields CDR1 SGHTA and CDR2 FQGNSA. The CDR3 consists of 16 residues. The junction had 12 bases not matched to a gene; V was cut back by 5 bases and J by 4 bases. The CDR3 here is CASSTGPLAAGETQYF. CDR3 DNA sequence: TGTGCCAGCAGCACCGGCCCACTAGCGGCCGGAGAGACCCAGTACTTC.

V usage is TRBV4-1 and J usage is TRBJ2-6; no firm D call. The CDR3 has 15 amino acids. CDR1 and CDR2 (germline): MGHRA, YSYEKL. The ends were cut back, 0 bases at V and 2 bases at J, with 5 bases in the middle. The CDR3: CASSQDTAGANVLTF. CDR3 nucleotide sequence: TGCGCCAGCAGCCAAGATACTGCTGGGGCCAACGTCCTGACTTTC.

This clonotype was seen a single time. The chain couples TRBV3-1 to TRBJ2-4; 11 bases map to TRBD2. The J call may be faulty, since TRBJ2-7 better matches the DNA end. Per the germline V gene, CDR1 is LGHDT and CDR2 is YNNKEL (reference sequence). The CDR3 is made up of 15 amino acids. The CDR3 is CASSQGGLAAYEQYF. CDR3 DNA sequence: TGTGCCAGCAGCCAAGGGGGACTAGCGGCCTACGAGCAGTACTTC.

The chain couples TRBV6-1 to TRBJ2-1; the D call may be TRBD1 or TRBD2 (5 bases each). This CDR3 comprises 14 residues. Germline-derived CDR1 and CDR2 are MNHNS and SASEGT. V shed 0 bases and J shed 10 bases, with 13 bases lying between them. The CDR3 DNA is TGTGCCAGCAGTGAAGCGGGGGTACGGGGAGAGCAGTTCTTC. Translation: CASSEAGVRGEQFF.

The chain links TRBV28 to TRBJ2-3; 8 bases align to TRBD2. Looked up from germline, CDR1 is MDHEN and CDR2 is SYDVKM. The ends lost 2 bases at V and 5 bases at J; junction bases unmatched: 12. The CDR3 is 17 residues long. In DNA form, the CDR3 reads TGTGCCAGCAGTTTACGGCCTTCGGGGGGGGGCAGAGATACGCAGTATTTT. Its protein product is CASSLRPSGGGRDTQYF.

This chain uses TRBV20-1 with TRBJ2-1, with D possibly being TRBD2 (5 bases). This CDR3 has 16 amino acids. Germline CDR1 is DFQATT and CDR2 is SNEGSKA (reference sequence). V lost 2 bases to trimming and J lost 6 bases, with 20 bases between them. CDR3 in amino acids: CSARIMEDVAPNEQFF. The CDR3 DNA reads TGCAGTGCTAGAATCATGGAGGACGTTGCACCCAATGAGCAGTTCTTC.

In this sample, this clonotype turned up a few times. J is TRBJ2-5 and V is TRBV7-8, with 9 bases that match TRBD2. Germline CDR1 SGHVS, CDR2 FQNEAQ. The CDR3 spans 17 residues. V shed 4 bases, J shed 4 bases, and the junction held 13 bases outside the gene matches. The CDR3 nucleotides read TGTGCCAGCAGCTACCCCCCTGCGCGGGAGGGCCGAGAGACCCAGTACTTC. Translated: CASSYPPAREGRETQYF.

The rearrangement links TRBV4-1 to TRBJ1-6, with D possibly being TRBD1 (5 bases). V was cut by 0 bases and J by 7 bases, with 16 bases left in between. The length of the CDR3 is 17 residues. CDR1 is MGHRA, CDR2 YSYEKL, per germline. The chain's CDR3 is CASSQELTARWNSPLHF. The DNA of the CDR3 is TGCGCCAGCAGCCAAGAGTTGACAGCGCGGTGGAATTCACCCCTCCACTTT.

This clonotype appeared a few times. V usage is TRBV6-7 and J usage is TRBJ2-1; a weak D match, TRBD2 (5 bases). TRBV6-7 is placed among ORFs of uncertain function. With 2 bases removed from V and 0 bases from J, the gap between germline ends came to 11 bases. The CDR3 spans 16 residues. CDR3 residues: CASSYGVTSSYNEQFF. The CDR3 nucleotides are TGTGCCAGCAGTTACGGGGTCACTAGCTCCTACAATGAGCAGTTCTTC.